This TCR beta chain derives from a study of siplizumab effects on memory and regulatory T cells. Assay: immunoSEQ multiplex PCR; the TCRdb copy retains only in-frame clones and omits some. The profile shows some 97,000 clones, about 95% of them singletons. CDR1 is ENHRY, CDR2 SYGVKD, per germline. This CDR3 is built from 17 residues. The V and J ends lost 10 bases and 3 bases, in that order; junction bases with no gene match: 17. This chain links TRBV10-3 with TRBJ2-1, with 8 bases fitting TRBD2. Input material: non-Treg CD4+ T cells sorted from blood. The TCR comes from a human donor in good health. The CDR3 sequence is CANRRREARTGYNEQFF. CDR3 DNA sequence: TGTGCCAACCGAAGGCGGGAGGCTCGGACGGGCTACAATGAGCAGTTCTTC.